Listed here is a single TCR beta chain. Two negative PCRs, clearance, or symptom resolution were required of recovered Cohort 3 donors. This sample was taken from a study of blood T cell repertoires in COVID-19. On the study more broadly: Samples representing acute and convalescent COVID-19 were sourced from the United States, Italy and Spain.

Per the original methods: Nucleated cell number was recorded as an estimate derived from reference gene primer amplification. Only in-frame clones appear in the TCRdb table, and some are missing; sequencing was by immunoSEQ multiplex PCR. Clonal size and the V and J genes are those of that table, whereas D and trimming came from the DNA. The sample lists approximately 300,000 clones; more than 90% were seen once. The material sequenced was PBMCs or T cells enriched from blood (not recorded which). This sequence was found in a woman younger than 45 who had recovered from COVID-19.

Here the CDR3 reads CASRGQGGETQYF. The CDR3 DNA reads TGTGCCAGCAGGGGACAGGGCGGAGAGACCCAGTACTTC. The chain has TRBV27 and TRBJ2-5; 9 bases are a match to TRBD1. The V gene's germline CDR1 is MNHEY and CDR2 SMNVEV (reference sequence). After removal of 6 bases from V and 4 bases from J, the junction contained 3 bases not matched to a gene. CDR3 length equals 13 residues.